This T cell receptor (beta chain) was obtained from a study of CD8+ T cells in alopecia areata. With 2 bases clipped from V and 5 bases from J, the junction kept 5 bases outside the gene matches. In germline, CDR1 is KGHSH, CDR2 LQKENI. The CDR3 has 15 amino acids. Study observations and caveats: Higher clonality than in normal scalp was seen in lesional scalp, especially alopecia totalis/universalis. Resident alphabeta T cells of normal skin are also sequenced in scalp samples.

Extracted from the samples, RNA was reverse transcribed into cDNA to serve as the sequencing template. Profiling relied on immunoSEQ multiplex PCR, and the TCRdb table lists in-frame clones only, not all of them. The sample consists of more than 85,000 clones, about 45% of them appearing once. The study team obtained lesional scalp punch biopsies and peripheral blood from alopecia areata patients. This clone came up a few times. No antigen is known for it. The specimen sequenced was CD4+ T cells sorted from blood. The genes are TRBV18 and TRBJ2-1; 8 nucleotides line up with TRBD2. The TCR sequence derives from a human donor with alopecia areata. For the CDR3, the DNA is TGTGCCAGCTCACCAGGTGCGGGGGGAAACAATGAGCAGTTCTTC. Encoded protein: CASSPGAGGNNEQFF.